These 10 T cell receptor beta chains were all obtained from the same sample, sequenced in a study of blood T cells in healthy people across ages. Through a sample-barcoded 5' primer and a J-beta primer mix, a second PCR was run for 7 to 11 cycles. MiXCR, run by TCRdb on the 5' RACE reads, gives a single entry per CDR3 protein. The table records around 2 million distinct CDR3 sequences, roughly two fifths of them present only once. Sequenced: blood. The receptors were sampled from a human donor in good health.

This clonotype was counted between two and nine times. This rearrangement joins TRBV3-1 to TRBJ2-7; 12 bases match TRBD2. CDR3 size: 18 residues. After removal of 1 base from V and 2 bases from J, the junction contained 9 bases not matched to a gene. The germline V gene has CDR1 LGHDT and CDR2 YNNKEL (reference sequence). CDR3 protein: CASSQGQGLAGKTYEQYF. CDR3 nucleotides: TGTGCCAGCAGCCAAGGTCAAGGACTAGCGGGAAAAACCTACGAGCAGTACTTC.

CDR3: CSAAPGTEEIANYGYTF. The CDR3 DNA follows: TGCAGCGCCGCGCCCGGGACGGAGGAAATAGCTAACTATGGCTACACCTTC. The chain couples TRBV29-1 to TRBJ1-2; a possible D gene is TRBD1 (5 bases). This CDR3 contains 17 residues. The V end was cut by 7 bases, the J end by 0 bases, with 24 bases between. CDR1 SQVTM and CDR2 ANQGSEA come from the germline V gene.

In this sample, this clonotype turned up a few times. J is TRBJ2-5 and V is TRBV11-2; 7 nucleotides align to TRBD2. Germline V gene lookup returns CDR1 SGHAT and CDR2 FQNNGV. This CDR3 has 16 amino acids. J was trimmed by 2 bases and V by 1 base; bases with no gene match: 7. Here the CDR3 reads CASSLGRGFGQETQYF. As DNA, the CDR3 is TGTGCCAGCAGCTTAGGGCGGGGGTTCGGACAAGAGACCCAGTACTTC.

The V and J genes are TRBV12-3 or TRBV12-4 and TRBJ1-2; possibly TRBD1 for D (5 bases). V was clipped by 6 bases and J by 4 bases, with 18 bases between them. The CDR3 is 15 amino acids. The CDR3 loop reads CASSPPGRNLYGYTF. The CDR3 DNA follows: TGTGCCAGCAGCCCTCCGGGACGGAACCTCTATGGCTACACCTTC.

V gene TRBV12-3 or TRBV12-4 combines with J gene TRBJ2-7, with 9 bases aligning to TRBD1. This CDR3 region has 15 residues. V lost 3 bases and J lost 3; bases outside the gene matches: 6. The CDR3 DNA sequence: TGTGCCAGCAGTTTGGGGACAGGGTTACTCTACGAGCAGTACTTC. Its translation is CASSLGTGLLYEQYF.

This clonotype appeared a few times. V gene TRBV6-2 or TRBV6-3 combines with J gene TRBJ2-3, with TRBD2 matching over 9 bases. CDR3 length: 16 amino acids. The germline V gene has CDR1 MNHEY and CDR2 SVGEGT. V lost 5 bases, J lost 0 bases, and 6 bases stayed unmatched. The CDR3, as DNA: TGTGCCAGCAGTACACGCGGGGGGGCTAGCACAGATACGCAGTATTTT. Translating gives CASSTRGGASTDTQYF.

The table lists this clonotype with a count of one. The chain has TRBV6-1 and TRBJ2-3, with TRBD2 matching 8 bases. The CDR3 has 16 residues. Germline V gene sequence: CDR1 MNHNS, CDR2 SASEGT. J lost 2 bases, V lost 5 bases, and 9 bases had no gene match. CDR3 sequence: CASSPGLVGNTDTQYF. CDR3 sequence (DNA): TGTGCCAGCAGTCCGGGACTAGTCGGTAACACAGATACGCAGTATTTT.

This clonotype was seen only a few times. The V gene is TRBV27, the J gene TRBJ1-5; 7 bases are a match to TRBD1. The CDR3 totals 16 residues. Looked up from germline, CDR1 is MNHEY and CDR2 is SMNVEV (reference sequence). J lost 0 bases, V lost 4 bases, and 6 bases had no gene match. The CDR3 region has the DNA TGTGCCAGCAGTTCATCGACAGGGCTTAGCAATCAGCCCCAGCATTTT. As protein: CASSSSTGLSNQPQHF.

This clonotype was counted a few times. The V and J genes are TRBV5-1 and TRBJ2-4; tentatively, D is TRBD1 (6 bases). There are 15 residues in the CDR3. The germline V gene encodes CDR1 SGHRS and CDR2 YFSETQ. The V and J ends lost 0 bases and 8 bases respectively, with 15 bases between them. The CDR3 region is CASSLAQGRIDIQYF. The CDR3 nucleotides read TGCGCCAGCAGCTTGGCGCAGGGGCGCATAGACATTCAGTACTTC.

This clonotype turned up a few times. The chain uses TRBV5-1 and TRBJ1-4; weak D call: TRBD1 (6 bases). V was clipped by 0 bases and J by 8 bases, with 11 bases between them. The CDR3 spans 14 residues. Germline lookup yields CDR1 SGHRS and CDR2 YFSETQ. The chain's CDR3 is CASSLAGVEEKLFF. CDR3 in DNA: TGCGCCAGCAGCTTGGCAGGGGTGGAGGAAAAACTGTTTTTT.